What follows are 6 T cell receptor beta chains derived from one specimen sequenced in a study of cytomegalovirus exposure and HLA in healthy donors. Use of 60 Vbeta and 13 Jbeta primers characterized the PCR. Sequencing was performed with immunoSEQ multiplex PCR; in TCRdb, only in-frame clones are kept and a portion is missing. Its table lists about 200,000 clones. Sequenced input: PBMCs. These receptors originate from a boy younger than 18 in good health and CMV-seronegative.

The chain has TRBV7-2 and TRBJ2-3; 13 nucleotides match TRBD2. The V and J ends lost 5 bases and 4 bases, in that order; junction bases with no gene match: 6. Looked up from germline, CDR1 is SGHTA and CDR2 is FQGNSA. This CDR3 is built from 16 residues. The chain's CDR3 is CASSLTSGGASDTQYF. CDR3 nucleotides: TGTGCCAGCAGCCTTACTAGCGGGGGGGCGTCAGATACGCAGTATTTT.

The chain joins TRBV19 to TRBJ1-2, with 7 bases that match TRBD1. This CDR3 is built from 13 residues. Losses at the gene ends were 8 bases for V and 6 bases for J; bases not matched to a gene: 9. CDR1 is LNHDA, CDR2 SQIVND, per germline (reference sequence). CDR3 coding DNA: TGTGCCAGTTCTCCTGACAGGGCGGATGGCTACACCTTC. Protein product: CASSPDRADGYTF.

The chain couples TRBV19 to TRBJ2-5; 12 bases are shared with TRBD2. The V segment lost 6 bases and the J segment 7 bases; nucleotides outside the gene matches: 0. The CDR3 is 12 residues long. In germline, CDR1 is LNHDA, CDR2 SQIVND (reference sequence). The CDR3 DNA sequence: TGTGCCAGTAGGACTAGCGGGGGGACCCAGTACTTC. Protein sequence: CASRTSGGTQYF.

This chain uses TRBV5-1 with TRBJ2-2; the match to TRBD1 covers 8 bases. The CDR3 extends over 13 amino acids. The germline gives CDR1 SGHRS, CDR2 YFSETQ. J lost 7 bases, V lost 5 bases, and 4 bases had no gene match. CDR3 residues: CASRQGAGGELFF. DNA of the CDR3: TGCGCCAGCAGGCAGGGGGCCGGCGGGGAGCTGTTTTTT. Full variable domain (outside the CDR3, taken from reference TRBV5-1 and TRBJ2-2): KAGVTQTPRYLIKTRGQQVTLSCSPISGHRSVSWYQQTPGQGLQFLFEYFSETQRNKGNFPGRFSGRQFSNSRSEMNVSTLELGDSALYLCASRQGAGGELFFGEGSRLTVL.

The chain uses TRBV2 and TRBJ2-1, with 7 bases fitting TRBD1. The CDR3 has 15 amino acids. Germline V gene lookup returns CDR1 SNHLY and CDR2 FYNNEI. The V segment lost 4 bases and the J segment 1 base; nucleotides outside the gene matches: 4. The CDR3: CASSVRQGSYNEQFF. The CDR3 region has the DNA TGTGCCAGCAGTGTTCGACAGGGATCCTACAATGAGCAGTTCTTC.

The rearrangement joins TRBV5-1 to TRBJ1-1, with D perhaps matching TRBD1 (5 bases). Germline loops: CDR1 SGHRS, CDR2 YFSETQ. The CDR3 consists of 15 residues. Trimming shortened V by 4 bases and J by 8 bases, and 21 bases separated the two germline ends. This chain's CDR3 is CASSPGLHSKGEAFF. CDR3 DNA sequence: TGCGCCAGCAGCCCGGGACTGCACTCCAAAGGAGAAGCTTTCTTT.